This T cell receptor beta chain came from a study of shared clonotypes between healthy human individuals. The table came from immunoSEQ multiplex PCR; TCRdb's copy has only in-frame clones and leaves some out. The sample includes hundreds of thousands of clones, around 78% of them seen just once. The CDR3 sequence is 14 residues long. CDR1 SGHRS and CDR2 YFSETQ come from the germline V gene. V gave up 4 bases and J gave up 3 bases, with 13 bases separating them. V and J are TRBV5-1 and TRBJ1-1, with D unresolved. The sequence derives from a woman aged 40 to 50 in good health. Some clones in this sample may be carry-over from other donors' samples. Sequences were obtained from PBMCs. CDR3 residues: CASSAGPEDTEAFF. The CDR3 DNA sequence: TGCGCCAGCAGCGCAGGACCTGAGGACACTGAAGCTTTCTTT.